The rows below give T cell receptor beta chains drawn from one sample of a study of blood T cell repertoires in COVID-19. Data came from immunoSEQ multiplex PCR; TCRdb stores just in-frame clones and leaves some out. The sample holds 400,000 or so clones; about 88% are singletons and the top ten take around 3%. What was sequenced was peripheral blood. These receptors were taken from a human donor in a cohort sampled during active COVID-19. CDR3s include the opening cysteine and the closing phenylalanine or tryptophan. D genes are given only for firm matches. Only some rows state a clone size, as once, few, many or a class for expanded clones.

>TRBD1|TRBJ2-5|TRBV7-9|NA
CASSPGQGYQETQYF
TGTGCCAGCAGCCCCGGACAGGGGTACCAAGAGACCCAGTACTTC
>NA|TRBJ2-7|TRBV2|NA
CASSVGRSSYEQYF
TGTGCCAGCAGTGTGGGCCGTAGCTCCTACGAGCAGTACTTC
>TRBD2|TRBJ2-1|TRBV14|NA
CASSASGTHPYNEQFF
TGTGCCAGCAGCGCTAGCGGGACCCACCCGTACAATGAGCAGTTCTTC
>NA|TRBJ1-3|TRBV5-1|NA
CASSMSGPGAGNTIYF
TGCGCCAGCAGCATGAGCGGTCCAGGGGCTGGAAACACCATATATTTT
>TRBD1|TRBJ2-7|TRBV3-1/TRBV3-2|NA
CASSQEFPGQGSYEQYF
TGTGCCAGCAGCCAAGAATTTCCGGGACAGGGTAGCTACGAGCAGTACTTC
>NA|TRBJ2-4|TRBV14|NA
CASSQDAPGLNIQYF
TGTGCCAGCAGCCAAGATGCCCCAGGACTAAACATTCAGTACTTC
>NA|TRBJ2-1|TRBV5-1|NA
CASSLFRQAYNEQFF
TGCGCCAGCAGCTTGTTCAGACAGGCTTACAATGAGCAGTTCTTC
>NA|TRBJ1-4|TRBV6-5|once
CASRRQRLNEKLFF
TGTGCCAGCAGGAGACAGCGTCTAAATGAAAAACTGTTTTTT
>TRBD2|TRBJ2-3|TRBV9|NA
CASSPFGGDPSDTQYF
TGTGCCAGCAGCCCGTTCGGGGGGGATCCATCGGATACGCAGTATTTT
>NA|TRBJ1-4|TRBV15|NA
CATSRDSVAEKLFF
TGTGCCACCAGCAGAGATTCGGTTGCGGAAAAACTGTTTTTT
>NA|TRBJ1-5|TRBV19|NA
CASSTPRQPGNQPQHF
TGTGCCAGTAGTACCCCCCGGCAGCCGGGGAATCAGCCCCAGCATTTT
>NA|TRBJ1-2|TRBV19|NA
CASSIRRTEGGYTF
TGTGCCAGTAGTATAAGACGGACAGAAGGGGGCTACACCTTC
>NA|TRBJ2-7|TRBV5-6|NA
CASSLNSGEQYF
TGTGCCAGCAGCTTGAATTCGGGGGAGCAGTACTTC
>NA|TRBJ1-2|TRBV2|NA
CASSETDRAPGYTF
TGTGCCAGCAGTGAAACGGACAGAGCACCGGGCTACACCTTC
>NA|TRBJ2-2|TRBV12-3/TRBV12-4|NA
CASSFGRTGELFF
TGTGCCAGCAGTTTCGGTCGAACCGGGGAGCTGTTTTTT
>TRBD1|TRBJ2-7|TRBV2|NA
CASSEGQGDEQYF
TGTGCCAGCAGTGAAGGTCAGGGGGACGAGCAGTACTTC
>NA|TRBJ1-5|TRBV6-2/TRBV6-3|NA
CASSYVSGGNQPQHF
TGTGCCAGCAGTTACGTTAGTGGGGGGAATCAGCCCCAGCATTTT
>NA|TRBJ2-5|TRBV7-9|NA
CASSPLAEAQETQYF
TGTGCCAGCAGCCCCTTAGCGGAGGCCCAAGAGACCCAGTACTTC
>NA|TRBJ1-2|TRBV2|NA
CASSSRRTYGYTF
TGTGCCAGCAGCTCCAGGCGTACCTATGGCTACACCTTC
>NA|TRBJ1-2|TRBV5-8|NA
CASSSHGDYGYTF
TGTGCCAGCAGCTCCCACGGGGACTATGGCTACACCTTC
>NA|TRBJ2-1|TRBV10-3|NA
CAISSLGGIYNEQFF
TGTGCCATCAGTTCGCTAGGCGGGATCTACAATGAGCAGTTCTTC
>TRBD1|TRBJ2-7|TRBV7-3|NA
CASSDRVGYEQYF
TGTGCCAGCAGCGACAGGGTCGGGTACGAGCAGTACTTC
>NA|TRBJ2-1|TRBV6-5|NA
CASSYVQRSYNEQFF
TGTGCCAGCAGTTACGTCCAGCGGTCCTACAATGAGCAGTTCTTC
>NA|TRBJ2-7|TRBV28|NA
CASSLLDRLHEQYF
TGTGCCAGCAGTTTATTAGACAGGCTTCACGAGCAGTACTTC
>TRBD1|TRBJ1-5|TRBV7-8|NA
CASSPGQGAGQPQHF
TGTGCCAGCAGCCCAGGACAGGGGGCAGGGCAGCCCCAGCATTTT
>TRBD2|TRBJ2-7|TRBV27|NA
CASSPLLAGAVAYEQYF
TGTGCCAGCAGTCCCCTGCTAGCGGGGGCCGTCGCCTACGAGCAGTACTTC
>TRBD1|TRBJ1-1|TRBV30|NA
CAWSTLTPGTGGVAFF
TGTGCCTGGAGTACACTGACTCCGGGGACAGGGGGAGTAGCTTTCTTT
>NA|TRBJ2-1|TRBV6-5|once
CASNKLVGREQFF
TGTGCCAGCAATAAACTAGTAGGTCGTGAGCAGTTCTTC
>NA|TRBJ2-3|TRBV2|NA
CASTSWDTQYF
TGTGCCAGCACTAGTTGGGATACGCAGTATTTT
>TRBD1|TRBJ2-7|TRBV28|NA
CASSSGTAAYEQYF
TGTGCCAGCAGTTCCGGGACAGCCGCCTACGAGCAGTACTTC
>NA|TRBJ2-3|TRBV19|NA
CASSIRPGHSTDTQYF
TGTGCCAGTAGTATTCGGCCTGGGCATAGCACAGATACGCAGTATTTT
>NA|TRBJ2-7|TRBV28|many
CASSSDSSYEQYF
TGTGCCAGCAGTTCGGACAGCTCCTACGAGCAGTACTTC
>NA|TRBJ1-3|TRBV7-8|NA
CASSPRTLGGNTIYF
TGTGCCAGCAGCCCAAGGACACTGGGAGGAAACACCATATATTTT